This record covers a single T cell receptor beta chain. No antigen is known for it. Base-call qualities are not available, and no considerably larger clone is one nucleotide away. From cysteine to phenylalanine, the CDR3 is 13 amino acids long. Here the CDR3 DNA is all that survives: 39 bases in frame from base 1. The germline V gene gives CDR1 as SGDLS and CDR2 as YYNGEE. V sheds 2 bases and J sheds 9 bases, leaving 11 bases between their ends. TCRdb shows the sequencer as Illumina HiSeq 2500. Quantitative 5'-RACE with molecular barcodes was used to prepare TCR beta libraries. As for the authors' bioinformatics: A new computational method based on a probabilistic model of VDJ rearrangement was used to identify disease-linked TCR variants. TCRdb trimmed the raw reads at Q25, called clones with MiXCR and kept productive beta chains. Each CDR3 protein appears once, grouped with its most common genes and DNA. The V and J calls and clone size are TCRdb's, not the authors'. The sample includes around 150,000 distinct CDR3 sequences, with around 32% observed a single time. The top ten clones comprise approximately 6% of the sample.

These data belong to a study of CD8 T cells in ankylosing spondylitis (dated by TCRdb to between 2016 and 2019). As for the study more broadly: T cell receptor beta repertoires were profiled in healthy donors and ankylosing spondylitis patients so that disease-linked TCR variants could be found. The full study cohort was made up of approximately 27 ankylosing spondylitis patients and roughly 98 healthy donors. Peripheral blood samples were taken, and synovial fluid was additionally collected from ankylosing spondylitis patients.

What the study reported, not specific to this receptor: In peripheral blood, the disease-linked clones were found at relatively low frequencies and had a CD8+ phenotype. Some motif variants had previously been reported in the synovial fluid and blood of reactive arthritis patients, which suggests shared mechanisms of disease initiation. Blood from ankylosing spondylitis patients appeared to be characterized by a TCR beta motif made up of under ten highly homologous amino acid variants. According to the report, matched synovial fluid samples from ankylosing spondylitis patients were significantly enriched for the disease-linked clones.

Synovial fluid samples and blood samples obtained from the same ankylosing spondylitis patients were matched. This receptor was identified in a male donor with ankylosing spondylitis. The sequence links TRBV9 to TRBJ2-2, with TRBD1 perhaps the D gene, on 6 matching bases. The sequencing sample was made of synovial fluid, either unsorted or a sorted T cell fraction (not recorded which). The sequence in DNA is TGTGCCAGCAGCGTGGACAGTGACCGGGAGCTGTTTTTT. Its protein reads: CASSVDSDRELFF.